This T cell receptor beta chain was recovered during a study of Graves' ophthalmopathy and Graves' hyperthyroidism. Hyperthyroidism showing no ophthalmopathy within 18 months of follow-up was stable. RNA transcripts were the source from which TCR beta CDR3 regions were amplified. The workflow started with a first-round RT-PCR run with HTBI primers and then moved on to a second-round multiplex PCR. TCRdb reprocessed the multiplex PCR reads via MiXCR and lists one record per CDR3 protein. The repertoire holds just over 600,000 distinct CDR3 sequences, with about 20% as singletons. Germline-derived CDR1 and CDR2 are MNHEY and SVGEGT. V gave up 0 bases and J gave up 0 bases, with 6 bases separating them. This CDR3 is built from 15 residues. This clonotype was observed many times.

The chain couples TRBV6-2 or TRBV6-3 to TRBJ1-3; no firm D call. Specimen: peripheral blood. This clonotype was obtained from a woman younger than 30 with stable Graves' hyperthyroidism. Some clones in this sample may be carry-over from other donors' samples. CDR3 nucleotides: TGTGCCAGCAGTTACTCCGAGCGCTCTGGAAACACCATATATTTT. Its translation: CASSYSERSGNTIYF.